This T cell receptor beta chain was obtained from a study of blood T cell repertoires in COVID-19. Study processing details: It was from reference gene primer amplification that nucleated cell counts were estimated. TCRdb keeps only in-frame clones here, not all; method: immunoSEQ multiplex PCR. The V and J calls and clone size are taken from that table; D and trimming were inferred from the DNA. The sample carries 250,000 to 350,000 clones, around 89% recorded once. Germline CDR1 MDHEN, CDR2 SYDVKM. The CDR3 consists of 13 residues. To note about this clone: Germline and junction disagree at one end, which may indicate a read error.

The TCR originated in a woman aged 55-75 years with acute or convalescent COVID-19. The sequenced sample consisted of peripheral blood. The gene calls are TRBV28 and TRBJ1-4; 7 bases line up with TRBD1. The DNA for the CDR3 is TGTACCAGCAGCACAGGGGTAGTTGAAAAACTGTTTTTT. Protein: CTSSTGVVEKLFF.